The 9 T cell receptor beta chains in this list originate from one sample, sequenced in a study of shared clonotypes between healthy human individuals. The method was immunoSEQ multiplex PCR; TCRdb's version includes in-frame clones alone and lacks a portion of them. The sample lists hundreds of thousands of clones; less than 80% were seen once. The source material was memory CD4+ T cells sorted from blood. The subset denotes: CD45RA-negative fraction. The receptors were gathered from a woman aged 25 to 39 in good health.

This clone was seen just once. The chain combines TRBV19 with TRBJ2-1, with 13 positions matching TRBD2. Germline V gene sequence: CDR1 LNHDA, CDR2 SQIVND (reference sequence). CDR3 length: 17 residues. With V trimmed by 1 base and J by 0 bases, 0 bases remained unmatched. The CDR3 nucleotides read TGTGCCAGTAGTATAGGGACTAGCGGGAGCTCCTACAATGAGCAGTTCTTC. As protein: CASSIGTSGSSYNEQFF.

Here the CDR3 reads CASSLGQGFNQPQHF. CDR3 bases: TGTGCCAGCAGCTTAGGCCAGGGGTTCAATCAGCCCCAGCATTTT. The gene calls are TRBV7-8 and TRBJ1-5, with D possibly being TRBD1 (6 bases). In germline, CDR1 is SGHVS, CDR2 FQNEAQ. The CDR3 contains 15 residues. V dropped 1 base and J dropped 3 bases, with 10 bases sitting between them.

Details on this clone: A single base separates this from a much larger clone, so it may be a read error. The chain uses TRBV28 and TRBJ1-5; 12 nucleotides match TRBD1. Per germline, CDR1 MDHEN and CDR2 SYDVKM. CDR3 length equals 15 residues. V lost 5 bases, J lost 6 bases, and 5 bases stayed unmatched. This chain's CDR3 is CASSPGTGGGQPQHF. The CDR3 nucleotides are TGTGCCAGCAGTCCCGGGACAGGGGGCGGTCAGCCCCAGCATTTT.

This rearrangement joins TRBV4-1 to TRBJ1-1; 8 bases map to TRBD1. This CDR3 region has 15 residues. With V trimmed by 1 base and J by 5 bases, 6 bases remained unmatched. CDR1 is MGHRA, CDR2 YSYEKL, per germline. Here the CDR3 DNA reads TGCGCCAGCAGCCAAGGTCAGGGGGCCGGAACTGAAGCTTTCTTT. This encodes CASSQGQGAGTEAFF.

The rearrangement joins TRBV28 to TRBJ2-4, with 8 bases identical to TRBD2. The V gene end was trimmed by 5 bases and the J gene end by 2 bases; junction bases not matched to a gene: 5. Germline CDR1 and CDR2: MDHEN and SYDVKM. The CDR3 is 15 residues long. The CDR3 sequence is CASSARGGPKNIQYF. The DNA for the CDR3 is TGTGCCAGCAGTGCTCGCGGGGGGCCCAAAAACATTCAGTACTTC.

The J gene is TRBJ1-1, the V gene TRBV5-1; 8 bases match TRBD1. The CDR3 is 15 residues long. Germline V lookup: CDR1 SGHRS, CDR2 YFSETQ. V was pared by 4 bases and J by 4 bases, with 9 bases of the junction left unmatched. The CDR3 DNA follows: TGCGCCAGCAGCATTGGGACAGGCATGGGCACTGAAGCTTTCTTT. Its protein product is CASSIGTGMGTEAFF. The variable domain in full, completed from reference TRBV5-1 and TRBJ1-1, reads KAGVTQTPRYLIKTRGQQVTLSCSPISGHRSVSWYQQTPGQGLQFLFEYFSETQRNKGNFPGRFSGRQFSNSRSEMNVSTLELGDSALYLCASSIGTGMGTEAFFGQGTRLTVV.

In DNA form, the CDR3 reads TGTGCCAGCAGTACAAGAGCGGGAGGTACTACAGATACGCAGTATTTT. It is translated as CASSTRAGGTTDTQYF. This chain uses TRBV28 with TRBJ2-3; TRBD2 matches 9 bases. The CDR3 loop spans 16 amino acids. CDR1 MDHEN and CDR2 SYDVKM come from the germline V gene. Trimming took 5 bases from V and 3 from J; bases not matched to a gene: 9.

This rearrangement joins TRBV9 to TRBJ1-3; 7 nucleotides match TRBD1. The CDR3 extends over 17 amino acids. Trimming cost V 4 bases and J 0 bases; bases outside gene matches: 10. Looked up from germline, CDR1 is SGDLS and CDR2 is YYNGEE. The CDR3 DNA reads as TGTGCCAGCAGCTTTTACAGGACAGGTCGCTCTGGAAACACCATATATTTT. Residues: CASSFYRTGRSGNTIYF. The full variable domain, with the rest looked up from reference TRBV9 and TRBJ1-3, is DSGVTQTPKHLITATGQRVTLRCSPRSGDLSVYWYQQSLDQGLQFLIQYYNGEERAKGNILERFSAQQFPDLHSELNLSSLELGDSALYFCASSFYRTGRSGNTIYFGEGSWLTVV.

The V gene is TRBV19, the J gene TRBJ1-2; D not certain. V lost 7 bases and J 4 bases, leaving 13 bases between the germline ends. Germline CDR1 reads LNHDA; CDR2 reads SQIVND (reference sequence). This CDR3 region has 13 residues. DNA for the CDR3: TGTGCCAGTATTACCCCGTCCGGCTATGGCTACACCTTC. Residues: CASITPSGYGYTF.